This TCR beta chain comes out of a study of cytomegalovirus exposure and HLA in healthy donors. Germline V gene data show CDR1 as LNHNV and CDR2 as YYDKDF (reference sequence). The CDR3 is made up of 14 amino acids. The germline V and J ends were trimmed by 2 bases and 4 bases, with 11 bases remaining between them. Some clones are missing from TCRdb's copy, which holds only in-frame ones; the method was immunoSEQ multiplex PCR. This table has over 150,000 clones, around 88% appearing once. V and J are TRBV15 and TRBJ1-2, with D maybe TRBD1 (6 bases). What was sequenced was PBMCs. The sequence derives from a man aged 18-30 years in good health and CMV-seropositive. In nucleotides, the CDR3 is TGTGCCACCAGCAGATTGGGAGGGGGCTATGGCTACACCTTC. Translating it yields CATSRLGGGYGYTF.